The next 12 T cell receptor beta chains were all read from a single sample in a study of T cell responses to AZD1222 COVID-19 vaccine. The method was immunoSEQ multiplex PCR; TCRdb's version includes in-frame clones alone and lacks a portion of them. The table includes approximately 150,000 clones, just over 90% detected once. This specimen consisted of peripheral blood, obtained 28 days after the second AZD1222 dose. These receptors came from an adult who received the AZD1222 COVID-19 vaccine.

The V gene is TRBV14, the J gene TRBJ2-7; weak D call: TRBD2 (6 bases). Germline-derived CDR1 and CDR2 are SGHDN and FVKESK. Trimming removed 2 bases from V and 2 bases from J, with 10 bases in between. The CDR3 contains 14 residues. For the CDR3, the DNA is TGTGCCAGCAGCCAACCGGGACTGACCTACGAGCAGTACTTC. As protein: CASSQPGLTYEQYF. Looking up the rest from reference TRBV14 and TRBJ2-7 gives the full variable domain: EAGVTQFPSHSVIEKGQTVTLRCDPISGHDNLYWYRRVMGKEIKFLLHFVKESKQDESGMPNNRFLAERTGGTYSTLKVQPAELEDSGVYFCASSQPGLTYEQYFGPGTRLTVT.

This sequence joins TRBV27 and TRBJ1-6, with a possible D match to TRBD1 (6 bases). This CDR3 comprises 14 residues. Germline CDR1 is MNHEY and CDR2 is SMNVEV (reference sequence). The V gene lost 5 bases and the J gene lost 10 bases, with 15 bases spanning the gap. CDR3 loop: CASSPNRERSPLHF. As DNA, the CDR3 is TGTGCCAGCAGTCCCAACAGGGAGAGGTCACCCCTCCACTTT.

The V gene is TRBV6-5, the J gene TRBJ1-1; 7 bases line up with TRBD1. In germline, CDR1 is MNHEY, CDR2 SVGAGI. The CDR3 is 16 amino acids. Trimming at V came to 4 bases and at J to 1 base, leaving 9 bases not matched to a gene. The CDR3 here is CASSSGNRGANTEAFF. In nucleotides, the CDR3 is TGTGCCAGCAGTTCGGGGAACAGGGGCGCGAACACTGAAGCTTTCTTT.

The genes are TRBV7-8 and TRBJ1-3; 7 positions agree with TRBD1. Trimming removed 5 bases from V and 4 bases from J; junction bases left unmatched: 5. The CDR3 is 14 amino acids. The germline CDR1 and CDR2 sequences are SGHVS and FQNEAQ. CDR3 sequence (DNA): TGTGCCAGCAGCCCAGGGGGTGTGGGAAACACCATATATTTT. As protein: CASSPGGVGNTIYF.

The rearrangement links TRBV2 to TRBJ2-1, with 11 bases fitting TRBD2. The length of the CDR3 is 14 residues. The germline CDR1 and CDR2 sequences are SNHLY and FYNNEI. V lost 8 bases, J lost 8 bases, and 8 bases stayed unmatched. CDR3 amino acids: CASALAGVLDEQFF. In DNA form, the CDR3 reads TGTGCCAGCGCACTAGCGGGAGTTTTGGATGAGCAGTTCTTC. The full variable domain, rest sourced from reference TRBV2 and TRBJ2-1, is EPEVTQTPSHQVTQMGQEVILRCVPISNHLYFYWYRQILGQKVEFLVSFYNNEISEKSEIFDDQFSVERPDGSNFTLKIRSTKLEDSAMYFCASALAGVLDEQFFGPGTRLTVL.

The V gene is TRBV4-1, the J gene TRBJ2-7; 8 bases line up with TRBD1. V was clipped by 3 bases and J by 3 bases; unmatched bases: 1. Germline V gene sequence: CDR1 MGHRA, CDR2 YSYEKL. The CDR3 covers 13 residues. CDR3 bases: TGCGCCAGCAGCCATACAGGGGGCTACGAGCAGTACTTC. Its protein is CASSHTGGYEQYF.

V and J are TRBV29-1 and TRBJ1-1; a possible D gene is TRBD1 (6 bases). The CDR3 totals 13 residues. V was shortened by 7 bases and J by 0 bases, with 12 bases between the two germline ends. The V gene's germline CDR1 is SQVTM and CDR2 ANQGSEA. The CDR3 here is CSAQGQMNTEAFF. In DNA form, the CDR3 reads TGCAGCGCTCAAGGACAGATGAACACTGAAGCTTTCTTT. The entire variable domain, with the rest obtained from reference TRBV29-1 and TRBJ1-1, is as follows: SAVISQKPSRDICQRGTSLTIQCQVDSQVTMMFWYRQQPGQSLTLIATANQGSEATYESGFVIDKFPISRPNLTFSTLTVSNMSPEDSSIYLCSAQGQMNTEAFFGQGTRLTVV.

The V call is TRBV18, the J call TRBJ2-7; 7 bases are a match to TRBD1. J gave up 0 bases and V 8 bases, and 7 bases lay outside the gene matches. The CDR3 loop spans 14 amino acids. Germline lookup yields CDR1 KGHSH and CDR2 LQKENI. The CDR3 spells CASRQGNYSYEQYF. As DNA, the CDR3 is TGTGCCAGCCGACAGGGAAATTACTCCTACGAGCAGTACTTC.

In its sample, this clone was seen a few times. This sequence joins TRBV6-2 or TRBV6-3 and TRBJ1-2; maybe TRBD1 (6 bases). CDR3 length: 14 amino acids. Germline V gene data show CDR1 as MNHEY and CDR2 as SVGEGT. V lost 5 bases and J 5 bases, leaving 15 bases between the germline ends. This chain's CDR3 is CASSTAGEEYGYTF. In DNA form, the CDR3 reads TGTGCCAGCAGTACGGCAGGGGAGGAATATGGCTACACCTTC.

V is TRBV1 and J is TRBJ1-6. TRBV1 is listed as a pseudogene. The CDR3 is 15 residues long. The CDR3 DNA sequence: TGCACCAGCAGCCAAGAGGCGGGGAAGGATTCACCCCTCCACTTT. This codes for CTSSQEAGKDSPLHF.

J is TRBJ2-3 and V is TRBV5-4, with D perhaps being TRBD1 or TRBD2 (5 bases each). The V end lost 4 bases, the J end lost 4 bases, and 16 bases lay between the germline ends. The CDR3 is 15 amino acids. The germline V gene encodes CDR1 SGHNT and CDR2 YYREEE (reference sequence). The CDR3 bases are TGTGCCAGCAGCCACCGGGACCTACCCGCAGATACGCAGTATTTT. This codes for CASSHRDLPADTQYF.

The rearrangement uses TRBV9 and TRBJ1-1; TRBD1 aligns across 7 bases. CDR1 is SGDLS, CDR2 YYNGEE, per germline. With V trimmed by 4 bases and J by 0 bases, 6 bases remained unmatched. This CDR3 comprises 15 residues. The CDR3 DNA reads TGTGCCAGCAGCCCCAGAGGGGGCCTGAACACTGAAGCTTTCTTT. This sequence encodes CASSPRGGLNTEAFF. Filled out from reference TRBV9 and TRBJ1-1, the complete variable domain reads DSGVTQTPKHLITATGQRVTLRCSPRSGDLSVYWYQQSLDQGLQFLIQYYNGEERAKGNILERFSAQQFPDLHSELNLSSLELGDSALYFCASSPRGGLNTEAFFGQGTRLTVV.